The 6 T cell receptor beta chains listed next were all sequenced from one sample in a study of blood T cell repertoires in COVID-19 (dated by TCRdb to 2019 to 2021). The receptor library was made with the immunoSEQ multiplex PCR assay. TCRdb stores this immuneACCESS table with in-frame sequences only. Part of the clones is absent; in the studies checked, under half of the shortfall reflects unresolved V genes, and no reason is known for the rest. The table for this sample lists about 81,000 clones; 85% to 90% of them were counted only once. The biggest ten clones account for roughly 4.9% of the sample. Sequences were obtained from peripheral blood. The receptors derive from a woman of 80 years or more with active COVID-19.

This clone was recorded once. J is TRBJ2-1 and V is TRBV27, with 9 positions matching TRBD2. CDR3 length: 15 amino acids. Looked up from germline, CDR1 is MNHEY and CDR2 is SMNVEV (reference sequence). The J segment lost 2 bases and the V segment lost 6 bases, leaving 5 bases of the junction unmatched. The CDR3 loop is CASRASGNPYNEQFF. CDR3 nucleotide sequence: TGTGCCAGCAGGGCTAGCGGGAATCCCTACAATGAGCAGTTCTTC.

The V call is TRBV6-8, the J call TRBJ1-3, with D uncertain. CDR3 length: 18 amino acids. V was pared by 0 bases and J by 7 bases, with 22 bases between. CDR1 MNHGY and CDR2 SAAAGT come from the germline V gene. The CDR3 spells CASSYSDRSMGIRNTIYF. In nucleotides, the CDR3 is TGTGCCAGCAGTTACTCCGACCGGAGCATGGGTATTAGGAACACCATATATTTT.

This clone appeared a single time. This rearrangement joins TRBV5-1 to TRBJ2-7; D not resolved. The V gene lost 0 bases and the J gene lost 2 bases, with 6 bases spanning the gap. CDR3 length equals 13 residues. Germline V CDR1 and CDR2: SGHRS, YFSETQ. This CDR3 reads CASSLGLPYEQYF. Written as DNA, the CDR3 is TGCGCCAGCAGCTTGGGGCTCCCCTACGAGCAGTACTTC.

V is TRBV15 and J is TRBJ1-1; TRBD1 might be the D (5 bases). Deletions cut 5 bases from V and 1 base from J, with 11 bases between. The CDR3 has 14 residues. Germline lookup yields CDR1 LNHNV and CDR2 YYDKDF (reference sequence). In DNA form, the CDR3 reads TGTGCCACCAGCCCCAGGGTAACGAACACTGAAGCTTTCTTT. Translation: CATSPRVTNTEAFF. Variable domain in full (rest from reference TRBV15 and TRBJ1-1): DAMVIQNPRYQVTQFGKPVTLSCSQTLNHNVMYWYQQKSSQAPKLLFHYYDKDFNNEADTPDNFQSRRPNTSFCFLDIRSPGLGDTAMYLCATSPRVTNTEAFFGQGTRLTVV.

V gene TRBV28 combines with J gene TRBJ1-5; maybe TRBD1 (5 bases). This CDR3 has 15 amino acids. Per the germline V gene, CDR1 is MDHEN and CDR2 is SYDVKM. V lost 6 bases, J lost 0 bases, and 12 bases lay in between. CDR3 in amino acids: CASSYYRFSNQPQHF. DNA for the CDR3: TGTGCCAGCAGCTATTACAGGTTTAGCAATCAGCCCCAGCATTTT.

In regard to this clone: The junction departs from germline at one end; a sequencing error may be responsible. The gene calls are TRBV10-3 and TRBJ2-2, with D uncertain. The CDR3 sequence is 15 residues long. Germline CDR1 is ENHRY and CDR2 is SYGVKD. CDR3 DNA: TGTGCCCTCAGTGAATCACCCCCGATCGGCGGGGAGCTGTTTTTT. It specifies CALSESPPIGGELFF.